Reported below is one T cell receptor beta chain. This record comes from a study of OX40 agonist ivuxolimab in advanced cancers. This CDR3 is 15 amino acids long. Germline CDR1 reads SGHTA; CDR2 reads FQGTGA. The J segment lost 5 bases and the V segment lost 2 bases, leaving 5 bases of the junction unmatched. The method was immunoSEQ multiplex PCR; TCRdb's version includes in-frame clones alone and lacks a portion of them. The table lists fewer than 65,000 clones, about 90% of them singletons. The chain has TRBV7-3 and TRBJ2-3, with TRBD2 identical over 9 bases. The material sequenced was CD4+ or CD8+ T cells sorted from blood, taken in a trial of the OX40 agonist ivuxolimab. This sequence originates from an adult with an advanced solid tumor such as melanoma, head and neck, liver or kidney cancer. As DNA, the CDR3 is TGTGCCAGCAGCTTAGCGGGGGGGCTCATAGATACGCAGTATTTT. This translates into CASSLAGGLIDTQYF.